This T cell receptor beta chain was identified during a study of CD8 T cells in ankylosing spondylitis. TCRdb itself ran the 5' RACE reads through MiXCR, one entry per CDR3 protein. There are 300,000 to 350,000 distinct CDR3 sequences in the sample; around 20% occur only once, and about 3.7% lies in the top ten. As to this clonotype: The antigen is unknown.

Findings of the study overall: A motif in TCR beta, a set of roughly 8 highly homologous variants, appeared characteristic of ankylosing spondylitis blood. Clones linked to disease, bearing a CD8+ phenotype, were relatively rare in peripheral blood. Reportedly, significant enrichment of disease-linked clones occurred in matched ankylosing spondylitis synovial fluid.

This CDR3 has 14 residues. Germline V gives CDR1 LGHDT, CDR2 YNNKEL (reference sequence). V gave up 1 base and J gave up 8 bases, with 14 bases separating them. Source material: blood, either unsorted or a sorted T cell fraction (not recorded which). The sequence was collected from a female donor with ankylosing spondylitis or in good health (not recorded which). This sequence joins TRBV3-1 and TRBJ1-2; D gene uncertain. The CDR3 protein is CASSQGGVARGYTF. The CDR3 nucleotides read TGTGCCAGCAGCCAAGGCGGAGTTGCCCGCGGCTACACCTTC. Full variable domain (remainder filled in from reference TRBV3-1 and TRBJ1-2): DTAVSQTPKYLVTQMGNDKSIKCEQNLGHDTMYWYKQDSKKFLKIMFSYNNKELIINETVPNRFSPKSPDKAHLNLHINSLELGDSAVYFCASSQGGVARGYTFGSGTRLTVV.